The clone carrying this T cell receptor (beta chain) was seen only a few times. Its matching antigen is unknown. This specimen comes from a study of T-cell reconstitution after alpha-beta-depleted transplantation in children. General observations from the study: Counts and diversity of T cells one year after transplant came mostly from newly produced T cells. Several patients had high TCRbeta diversity at day 60; it came from surviving recipient T cells and thymic progenitors. After transplant, at about two months, alpha-beta T cells were reportedly derived from several hundred expanded graft clones.

A TCRbeta library incorporating unique molecular identifiers was prepared. One entry per CDR3 protein results from TCRdb running MiXCR on the PCR reads. The data contain a few hundred thousand distinct CDR3 sequences, over 10% of them singletons. Germline V gene data show CDR1 as MDHEN and CDR2 as SYDVKM. V lost 3 bases to trimming and J lost 10 bases; unmatched junction nucleotides: 11. This CDR3 contains 15 residues. The chain joins TRBV28 to TRBJ2-1; 8 bases fit TRBD2. This specimen consisted of PBMCs, mostly from graft donor cells, obtained 360 days after TCRalphabeta/CD19-depleted stem cell transplant. The source is a male patient younger than 18 who had a stem cell transplant for acute myeloid leukemia, so the T cells may come from the graft donor. CDR3 nucleotide sequence: TGTGCCAGCAGTTTTCCTCCTAGCGGGCCAGGGGAGCAGTTCTTC. This codes for CASSFPPSGPGEQFF.